The present TCR beta chain was sequenced within a study of blood T cell repertoires in COVID-19 (dated by TCRdb to 2019 to 2021). For the wider study: Collaborator samples came from the United States, Italy and Spain and covered acute and convalescent phases of COVID-19. The prospective study material was composed of cDNA or gDNA derived from T cells, B-cell-depleted T cells, or PBMCs. The dataset comprised deeply sampled blood TCRbeta repertoires from subjects exposed to, actively infected with, or recovered from COVID-19. The repertoires were released in a freely available public database intended as a resource for research on the immune response to SARS-CoV-2. The samples were drawn from the first 160 participants of the ongoing ImmuneRACE study and from more than 1,000 subjects provided by 6 global collaborators. Nearly every sample came with metadata listing a de-identified subject ID, COVID-19 status, age in years and sex. Where HLA class I and class II types were available, the types were taken from metadata supplied by the sample provider, not from assay-based typing.

In this sample, this clone turned up once. Its recognized antigen is unknown. The sample holds no much larger clone one base away, and base qualities are not on file. In the prospective study, participants were about 18 to 95 years old, resided in 24 geographic areas of the United States, and were enrolled through a virtual design. To assign participants to cohorts, the prospective study relied on clinical history that participants themselves reported in a screening survey and a study questionnaire. ImmuneRACE Cohort 3 recovered participants were defined by two consecutive negative NP/OP PCR tests, healthcare professional clearance, or symptom resolution. Mobile phlebotomists in the prospective study collected whole blood, serum and a nasopharyngeal or oropharyngeal swab from every participant. Over an approximately 2-month period, participants in the prospective study had the option of providing additional blood draws and questionnaires. Before DNA extraction, blood samples from the prospective study were shipped at room temperature or frozen.

Beyond this particular receptor, the publication reports: The quantity of clinical and demographic metadata differed by source and by participant and was supplied without curation.

V has 4 bases trimmed and J has 4 bases trimmed; junction bases matching no gene number 1. CDR1 and CDR2, per the germline V gene (reference sequence), are WNHNN and SYGVQD. The CDR3, cysteine through phenylalanine, is 14 amino acids long. The kept DNA is CDR3 alone, 42 bases in frame from the first base. TCRbeta CDR3 regions were amplified from genomic DNA using the immunoSEQ Assay, a bias-controlled multiplex PCR. For the original study's pipeline: Within the assay, amplification of reference gene primers was used to estimate how many nucleated cells each sample contained. Sequence reads were collapsed and filtered to measure the absolute abundance of every unique TCRbeta CDR3 rearrangement. Productive Simpson clonality was computed per sample as the square root of Simpson's diversity index over productive rearrangements. TCRdb re-hosts the immuneACCESS table, in-frame sequences only. Its copies lack some clones; in the studies checked, an unresolved V gene accounts for under half of them, and the cause for the rest is not known. D and trimming come from the DNA, and the V and J calls and clone size come from that table. This sample comprises 300,000 or so clones, more than 75% of them detected only once. Of the sample, 10% is held by the ten largest clones.

The TCR comes from a woman aged 18-35 years who had recovered from COVID-19. The specimen sequenced was PBMCs or T cells enriched from blood (not recorded which). The V and J segments used are TRBV10-1 and TRBJ2-3; 11 nucleotides in the junction match TRBD1. The bases are TGCGCCAGCAGTGTGGGACAGGGGGCAGATACGCAGTATTTT. This is translated as CASSVGQGADTQYF.